A single T cell receptor beta chain is shown here with its context. Assay: immunoSEQ multiplex PCR; the TCRdb copy retains only in-frame clones and omits some. The sample yields just over 250,000 clones, 75% to 95% seen once. The sample originates from a study of blood T cell repertoires in COVID-19. Germline values: CDR1 LGHNA, CDR2 YNFKEQ. V lost 0 bases to trimming and J lost 0 bases; unmatched junction nucleotides: 9. The CDR3 contains 18 residues. Patients from Seattle were sampled longitudinally, starting during active infection. The clonotype comes from a person aged 18 to 35 with COVID-19, enrolled during active disease. The genes are TRBV4-2 and TRBJ1-1, with 8 bases that match TRBD1. The sequenced sample consisted of peripheral blood. Written as DNA, the CDR3 is TGTGCCAGCAGCCAAGAACCGCCAGGGGGCATTGTGAACACTGAAGCTTTCTTT. As protein: CASSQEPPGGIVNTEAFF.